Presented here are 12 T cell receptor beta chains from one specimen sequenced in a study of cytomegalovirus exposure and HLA in healthy donors. A multiplex PCR was run with 60 Vbeta primers and 13 Jbeta primers. Repertoires were generated with immunoSEQ multiplex PCR, while TCRdb's copy carries only in-frame clones and drops some. The repertoire has about 200,000 clones, around 75% of them found once; the top ten carry 1.8%. Specimen: PBMCs. The receptors were gathered from a woman younger than 45 in good health and CMV-seronegative.

The V and J genes are TRBV5-1 and TRBJ2-3; D unresolved. CDR3 length: 14 amino acids. V was clipped by 2 bases and J by 1 base, with 8 bases between them. The germline CDR1 and CDR2 sequences are SGHRS and YFSETQ. CDR3 protein: CASSLEARTDTQYF. In DNA form, the CDR3 reads TGCGCCAGCAGCTTAGAGGCTCGCACAGATACGCAGTATTTT.

This chain links TRBV4-3 with TRBJ2-2, with D possibly TRBD1 on 5 matching bases. The CDR3 extends over 15 amino acids. Germline assignment: CDR1 LGHNA and CDR2 YSLEER. The V end lost 0 bases, the J end lost 6 bases, and 11 bases lay between the germline ends. CDR3: CASSQDEGVAGELFF. The CDR3 DNA reads TGCGCCAGCAGCCAAGATGAAGGGGTTGCCGGGGAGCTGTTTTTT.

This clone came up once. The chain is built from TRBV6-6 and TRBJ2-1; possible D gene TRBD1, 6 bases. Germline loops: CDR1 MNHNY, CDR2 SVGAGI (reference sequence). Trimming left V 6 bases short and J 6 bases short, with 21 bases between. The CDR3 is 16 amino acids. The CDR3 DNA is TGTGCCAGCAGCCCCCCCAGATTACGAGGGGGCAATGAGCAGTTCTTC. Protein product: CASSPPRLRGGNEQFF.

The chain uses TRBV9 and TRBJ1-1, with D maybe TRBD1 (6 bases). The CDR3 runs 15 residues. Germline CDR1 and CDR2: SGDLS and YYNGEE. V lost 0 bases and J 5 bases, leaving 14 bases between the germline ends. The CDR3 loop is CASSVVGDRFTEAFF. The CDR3 bases are TGTGCCAGCAGCGTAGTGGGCGACAGGTTTACTGAAGCTTTCTTT.

The V and J genes are TRBV7-2 and TRBJ2-2; D is possibly TRBD2 (5 bases). Germline V lookup: CDR1 SGHTA, CDR2 FQGNSA. The CDR3 sequence is 15 residues long. V gave up 10 bases and J gave up 7 bases, with 22 bases separating them. The CDR3: CATTSGWEWGGELFF. As DNA, the CDR3 is TGTGCCACCACCTCCGGGTGGGAGTGGGGCGGGGAGCTGTTTTTT.

The chain combines TRBV11-2 with TRBJ2-1; 8 positions agree with TRBD2. V lost 5 bases to trimming and J lost 3 bases; unmatched junction nucleotides: 3. Germline V gene data show CDR1 as SGHAT and CDR2 as FQNNGV. This CDR3 is built from 14 residues. The CDR3 sequence: CASSLGTSYNEQFF. The CDR3 DNA is TGTGCCAGCAGCCTCGGGACTAGCTACAATGAGCAGTTCTTC.

J is TRBJ2-2 and V is TRBV9; 16 positions match TRBD2. The germline V gene has CDR1 SGDLS and CDR2 YYNGEE. V trimming: 2 bases; J trimming: 9 bases; junction bases outside the gene matches: 10. This CDR3 comprises 18 residues. CDR3 protein: CASSVSKGLAGGPRELFF. For the CDR3, the DNA is TGTGCCAGCAGCGTCTCGAAGGGACTAGCGGGAGGGCCGAGGGAGCTGTTTTTT.

The chain combines TRBV30 with TRBJ1-4; D is ambiguous. The V end was cut by 0 bases, the J end by 11 bases, with 13 bases between. Germline loops: CDR1 GTSNPN, CDR2 SVGIG (reference sequence). CDR3 size: 13 residues. In DNA form, the CDR3 reads TGTGCCTGGAGTGTCGGCCTTCCGGGGAAACTGTTTTTT. Its translation is CAWSVGLPGKLFF.

V is TRBV5-4 and J is TRBJ1-6; TRBD1 might be the D (5 bases). The CDR3 is 17 amino acids. The germline gives CDR1 SGHNT, CDR2 YYREEE (reference sequence). V was clipped by 7 bases and J by 0 bases, with 17 bases between them. CDR3 nucleotide sequence: TGTGCCAGCTGGCGGGACGCCCCTAGCTCCTATAATTCACCCCTCCACTTT. It specifies CASWRDAPSSYNSPLHF.

The chain uses TRBV27 and TRBJ1-1; tentatively, D is TRBD1 (6 bases). Trimming took 0 bases from V and 6 from J, leaving 14 bases between them. This CDR3 region has 15 residues. The germline gives CDR1 MNHEY, CDR2 SMNVEV (reference sequence). CDR3 coding DNA: TGTGCCAGCAGTTTATCCCTCCCAGGGGTTTCTGAAGCTTTCTTT. As protein: CASSLSLPGVSEAFF.

V is TRBV5-5 and J is TRBJ2-2; 9 bases are shared with TRBD1. This CDR3 is 15 amino acids long. After removal of 3 bases from V and 4 bases from J, the junction contained 4 bases not matched to a gene. Germline values: CDR1 SGHKS, CDR2 YYEKEE (reference sequence). This CDR3 reads CASSSYRGLTGELFF. The CDR3 DNA follows: TGTGCCAGCAGCTCCTACAGGGGGCTCACCGGGGAGCTGTTTTTT.

The sample holds a few counts of this clone. The chain combines TRBV29-1 with TRBJ1-5, with D perhaps matching TRBD1 (5 bases). The V gene's germline CDR1 is SQVTM and CDR2 ANQGSEA. CDR3 size: 15 residues. Written as DNA, the CDR3 is TGCAGACTAGGTGAGGAGGGGCCCCCATGCCGGCCCCAGCATTTT. Translation: CRLGEEGPPCRPQHF.